This T cell receptor (beta chain) stems from a study of blood T cells in healthy people across ages. Across the whole study: About one barcoded beta molecule was captured per two T cells (by template switching).

The V and J ends lost 0 bases and 7 bases respectively, with 16 bases between them. CDR1 is LGHNA, CDR2 YNFKEQ, per germline. This CDR3 is built from 16 residues. This clonotype showed up just a few times. Then a second PCR, running roughly 6 to 11 cycles, was carried out with a sample-barcoded 5' primer and a J-beta primer mix. TCRdb ran MiXCR on the 5' RACE reads and lists one entry per CDR3 protein. This sample yields approximately 800,000 distinct CDR3 sequences, of which about 25% are seen a single time; roughly 3.5% belongs to the top ten. These sequences were also reported in another study, on T cells of mothers and their children.

This clonotype was obtained from a boy younger than 18 in good health. The sequenced material came from blood. V is TRBV4-2 and J is TRBJ2-4, with D possibly TRBD1 on 5 matching bases. The CDR3 coding sequence is TGTGCCAGCAGCCAAGAAGGGCCAGGGCCACGGAACATTCAGTACTTC. Translation: CASSQEGPGPRNIQYF.